The clone carrying this T cell receptor beta chain was recorded many times. The antigen is unknown. One entry per CDR3 protein, called by TCRdb with MiXCR from the RT-PCR reads. This table holds approximately 730,000 distinct CDR3 sequences, about 15% found once. This entry is derived from a study of response to subunit inactivated influenza vaccine. Study-level findings and limits: Researchers suggested that each seasonal influenza vaccination recruits few new T cells.

With 7 bases removed from V and 4 bases from J, the gap between germline ends came to 10 bases. The V gene's germline CDR1 is MNHNY and CDR2 SVGAGI (reference sequence). The CDR3 spans 12 residues. V usage is TRBV6-6 and J usage is TRBJ1-2; D is possibly TRBD1 (6 bases). The receptor was isolated from a man aged 45 to 65 who received an inactivated influenza vaccine. The sample here was PBMCs from blood, taken roughly 15 days before vaccination. In nucleotides, the CDR3 is TGTGCCAGCAATACAGGGTCCTATGGCTACACCTTC. It encodes CASNTGSYGYTF.